The 20 T cell receptor beta chains given below trace back to one sample, sequenced in a study of siplizumab effects on memory and regulatory T cells. Clones were read by immunoSEQ multiplex PCR, and TCRdb kept only the in-frame ones, dropping some. In the table there are over 90,000 clones, roughly nine tenths of which are singletons. The sequencing input was CD4+ T cells sorted from blood. Receptors originate from a human donor in good health.

The chain links TRBV7-3 to TRBJ2-3, with 7 bases aligning to TRBD2. With V trimmed by 1 base and J by 6 bases, 10 bases remained unmatched. The CDR3 sequence is 16 residues long. Germline CDR1 and CDR2: SGHTA and FQGTGA. CDR3 protein: CASSLNPAGVADTQYF. CDR3 DNA sequence: TGTGCCAGCAGCTTAAATCCGGCGGGAGTCGCGGATACGCAGTATTTT.

The chain has TRBV15 and TRBJ1-1; 8 nucleotides match TRBD1. Germline V CDR1 and CDR2: LNHNV, YYDKDF (reference sequence). CDR3 length: 15 residues. V dropped 2 bases and J dropped 5; count of bases not matched to a gene: 7. CDR3 nucleotides: TGTGCCACCAGCAGAATGAGGACAGGGAGGACTGAAGCTTTCTTT. Amino acid sequence: CATSRMRTGRTEAFF.

The chain employs TRBV14 and TRBJ1-1, with D unresolved. V was trimmed by 3 bases and J by 5 bases, leaving 16 bases between them. This CDR3 region has 15 residues. Germline V gives CDR1 SGHDN, CDR2 FVKESK. The CDR3 region is CASSHATWRGTEAFF. CDR3 bases: TGTGCCAGCAGCCATGCCACGTGGCGTGGGACTGAAGCTTTCTTT.

The chain has TRBV19 and TRBJ1-5; D may be TRBD1 (6 bases). Between the trimmed V and J ends, which lost 3 bases and 2 bases, there was a span of 8 bases. This CDR3 region has 14 residues. Germline CDR1 and CDR2: LNHDA and SQIVND (reference sequence). The CDR3 nucleotides are TGTGCCAGTAGTATCGGGGGCCGCAATCAGCCCCAGCATTTT. Translation: CASSIGGRNQPQHF.

V and J are TRBV10-1 and TRBJ2-3; D call uncertain. CDR3 size: 14 residues. From germline, CDR1 is WNHNN and CDR2 SYGVQD (reference sequence). The V and J ends lost 4 bases and 1 base respectively, with 9 bases between them. For the CDR3, the DNA is TGCGCCAGCAGTGGAGTTCTCGGCACAGATACGCAGTATTTT. Encoded protein: CASSGVLGTDTQYF.

V usage is TRBV18 and J usage is TRBJ2-1, with D uncertain. This CDR3 has 13 residues. Germline lookup yields CDR1 KGHSH and CDR2 LQKENI. The germline V and J ends were trimmed by 5 bases and 1 base, with 6 bases remaining between them. CDR3 region: CASSGQSYNEQFF. The CDR3 DNA reads TGTGCCAGCTCAGGGCAATCCTACAATGAGCAGTTCTTC.

Of note for this clone: Within the sample, other DNA sequences also encode this same CDR3. The chain recombines TRBV5-4 with TRBJ1-2; 9 bases align to TRBD1. V gave up 2 bases and J gave up 7 bases; unmatched junction bases: 9. CDR3 length: 15 amino acids. Germline CDR1 and CDR2: SGHNT and YYREEE (reference sequence). The CDR3 DNA sequence: TGTGCCAGCAGCTTCAAGACAGGGGGTCGGGGTGGCTACACCTTC. Amino acids: CASSFKTGGRGGYTF.

The chain employs TRBV5-1 and TRBJ2-1; 11 positions match TRBD2. Germline CDR1 reads SGHRS; CDR2 reads YFSETQ. Losses at the gene ends were 3 bases for V and 0 bases for J; bases not matched to a gene: 11. The CDR3 contains 19 residues. The CDR3 region has the DNA TGCGCCAGCAGCTCACCGGGACTAGCGGTACTGAGCTCCTACAATGAGCAGTTCTTC. It translates to CASSSPGLAVLSSYNEQFF.

The chain uses TRBV4-1 and TRBJ1-2, with D maybe TRBD1 (6 bases). From germline, CDR1 is MGHRA and CDR2 YSYEKL. Trimming took 2 bases from V and 7 from J, leaving 23 bases between them. CDR3 length: 17 residues. In nucleotides, the CDR3 is TGCGCCAGCAGCCAACGTGATGGATCCGTACAGGGTGGTGGCTACACCTTC. It yields the protein CASSQRDGSVQGGGYTF.

CDR3 DNA sequence: TGTGCCACCAGCAGAGGTCCACAGGGAGAGTTTAGCAATCAGCCCCAGCATTTT. It is translated as CATSRGPQGEFSNQPQHF. The rearrangement links TRBV15 to TRBJ1-5, with D perhaps matching TRBD1 (6 bases). Trimming stripped 1 base from V and 0 bases from J, with 16 bases between. Germline V gene lookup returns CDR1 LNHNV and CDR2 YYDKDF (reference sequence). The CDR3 covers 18 residues.

This clone was seen only once. This chain connects TRBV30 to TRBJ2-7, with a possible D match to TRBD2 (6 bases). The CDR3 covers 14 residues. Trimming cost V 4 bases and J 0 bases, with 13 bases left between them. Germline CDR1 and CDR2: GTSNPN and SVGIG (reference sequence). CDR3 coding DNA: TGTGCCTGGACAGGGCGGGGCAGCTCCTACGAGCAGTACTTC. It yields the protein CAWTGRGSSYEQYF. Based on the CDR3 plus reference TRBV30 and TRBJ2-7, the full variable domain is SQTIHQWPATLVQPVGSPLSLECTVEGTSNPNLYWYRQAAGRGLQLLFYSVGIGQISSEVPQNLSASRPQDRQFILSSKKLLLSDSGFYLCAWTGRGSSYEQYFGPGTRLTVT.

V and J are TRBV18 and TRBJ2-7; tentatively, D is TRBD1 (6 bases). Germline CDR1 is KGHSH and CDR2 is LQKENI. This CDR3 spans 15 amino acids. Trimming left V 2 bases short and J 2 bases short, with 13 bases between. CDR3 residues: CASSPKTGQAYEQYF. The CDR3 coding sequence is TGTGCCAGCTCACCAAAAACAGGGCAAGCCTACGAGCAGTACTTC.

The chain recombines TRBV6-1 with TRBJ1-4; D unclear. The CDR3 is 12 residues long. Germline assignment: CDR1 MNHNS and CDR2 SASEGT. The V end lost 2 bases, the J end lost 10 bases, and 8 bases lay between the germline ends. CDR3 in amino acids: CASSEPWAKLFF. Written as DNA, the CDR3 is TGTGCCAGCAGTGAACCTTGGGCAAAACTGTTTTTT.

CDR3 residues: CASSPRQGSYEQYF. The CDR3 DNA follows: TGTGCCAGCAGCCCAAGACAGGGATCCTACGAGCAGTACTTC. The chain employs TRBV5-4 and TRBJ2-7; 7 bases agree with TRBD1. Trimming removed 4 bases from V and 1 base from J; junction bases left unmatched: 5. CDR1 is SGHNT and CDR2 is YYREEE in the germline V gene (reference sequence). CDR3 length equals 14 residues.

This chain links TRBV19 with TRBJ2-1, with D unclear. The CDR3 has 16 residues. Looked up from germline, CDR1 is LNHDA and CDR2 is SQIVND (reference sequence). Trimming took 1 base from V and 5 from J, leaving 15 bases between them. The CDR3 DNA is TGTGCCAGTAGTATAGTCGGGCATCACAACAACAATGAGCAGTTCTTC. Encoded protein: CASSIVGHHNNNEQFF.

The chain is built from TRBV6-5 and TRBJ1-1; 11 nucleotides line up with TRBD1. This CDR3 contains 16 residues. J gave up 4 bases and V 4 bases, and 8 bases lay outside the gene matches. Germline V gene data show CDR1 as MNHEY and CDR2 as SVGAGI. CDR3 sequence (DNA): TGTGCCAGCAGTTCCAAACGGACAGGGGGCCTCACTGAAGCTTTCTTT. It encodes CASSSKRTGGLTEAFF.

This rearrangement joins TRBV28 to TRBJ1-5; D call uncertain. V was shortened by 1 base and J by 4 bases, with 8 bases between the two germline ends. Germline CDR1 reads MDHEN; CDR2 reads SYDVKM. The length of the CDR3 is 14 residues. In nucleotides, the CDR3 is TGTGCCAGCAGTTTATATTGGCCGAATCAGCCCCAGCATTTT. Translating gives CASSLYWPNQPQHF.

The genes are TRBV6-5 and TRBJ2-3; TRBD2 agrees at 8 bases. The CDR3 runs to 15 residues. CDR1 is MNHEY and CDR2 is SVGAGI in the germline V gene. The ends lost 6 bases at V and 0 bases at J; junction bases unmatched: 5. The CDR3 is CASSWSGRSTDTQYF. The CDR3 DNA is TGTGCCAGCAGCTGGAGCGGGAGAAGCACAGATACGCAGTATTTT.

The J gene is TRBJ1-1, the V gene TRBV9; 7 nucleotides match TRBD1. V was pared by 4 bases and J by 4 bases, with 7 bases of the junction left unmatched. The CDR3 totals 14 residues. CDR1 is SGDLS, CDR2 YYNGEE, per germline. DNA for the CDR3: TGTGCCAGCAGCCCCGGGGACAGAGCCACTGAAGCTTTCTTT. As protein: CASSPGDRATEAFF.

V and J are TRBV19 and TRBJ2-2; D is possibly TRBD1 (6 bases). CDR1 is LNHDA, CDR2 SQIVND, per germline (reference sequence). This CDR3 has 15 residues. Between the trimmed V and J ends, which lost 5 bases and 0 bases, there was a span of 10 bases. The CDR3 coding sequence is TGTGCCAGTAGTCAGGGACATACGAACACCGGGGAGCTGTTTTTT. Its protein product is CASSQGHTNTGELFF.